The rows below give T cell receptor beta chains drawn from one sample of a study of blood T cell repertoires in COVID-19. Sequenced by immunoSEQ multiplex PCR; TCRdb stores in-frame clones only, minus some. Among roughly 240,000 clones listed, about 87% were seen once. The specimen was PBMCs or T cells enriched from blood (not recorded which). Receptors were obtained from a woman in her thirties or forties with acute COVID-19. CDR3s include the opening cysteine and the closing phenylalanine or tryptophan. Each record gives: clone size, J gene, V gene, D gene, CDR3 protein, CDR3 DNA. A D gene is named only where the DNA matches it firmly. Size tells how often a clone was seen (once, few, many) or the class of an expanded clone, and some rows leave it out.

.	TRBJ1-2	TRBV19	.	CASSIVFNRDGYTF	TGTGCCAGTAGTATAGTGTTCAATCGAGATGGCTACACCTTC
.	TRBJ1-6	TRBV7-9	.	CASSPDGGGSPLHF	TGTGCCAGCAGCCCCGACGGTGGGGGGTCACCCCTCCACTTT
.	TRBJ1-2	TRBV7-8	TRBD1	CASSTGQGHQGGYTF	TGTGCCAGCAGCACGGGACAGGGGCATCAAGGGGGCTACACCTTC
.	TRBJ2-7	TRBV6-1	.	CASSEEELYEQYF	TGTGCCAGCAGTGAAGAGGAGCTCTACGAGCAGTACTTC
.	TRBJ1-5	TRBV2	TRBD1	CASRYTGGDISNQPQHF	TGTGCCAGCCGCTACACAGGGGGCGATATCAGCAATCAGCCCCAGCATTTT
.	TRBJ2-3	TRBV4-1	TRBD2	CASSQVLREATSKSQYF	TGCGCCAGCAGCCAAGTCCTCCGGGAGGCCACATCAAAATCGCAGTATTTT
.	TRBJ2-3	TRBV14	TRBD2	CASSQGTSASSTDTQYF	TGTGCCAGCAGCCAAGGGACTAGCGCCTCTAGCACAGATACGCAGTATTTT
.	TRBJ2-1	TRBV25-1	TRBD1	CASSGRDRNYNEQFF	TGTGCCAGCAGTGGCCGGGACAGAAACTACAATGAGCAGTTCTTC
.	TRBJ2-4	TRBV9	.	CASSVGGAGNIQYF	TGTGCCAGCAGCGTCGGCGGGGCCGGAAACATTCAGTACTTC
.	TRBJ1-5	TRBV6-5	.	CASSPEPYSNQPQHF	TGTGCCAGCAGTCCCGAGCCCTATAGCAATCAGCCCCAGCATTTT
few	TRBJ2-2	TRBV19	TRBD2	CASIKAAGGPVGELFF	TGTGCCAGTATTAAGGCAGCGGGAGGCCCCGTCGGGGAGCTGTTTTTT
.	TRBJ1-1	TRBV9	.	CASSPVRGAEAFF	TGTGCCAGCAGCCCGGTACGTGGGGCCGAAGCTTTCTTT
.	TRBJ1-2	TRBV7-2	.	CASSFHSEGGYTF	TGTGCCAGCAGCTTCCACAGTGAAGGCGGCTACACCTTC
.	TRBJ1-6	TRBV19	TRBD1	CASSPPGQGDSPLHF	TGTGCCAGTAGTCCTCCTGGGCAGGGGGATTCACCCCTCCACTTT
once	TRBJ1-4	TRBV5-1	.	CASSSTTAINEKLFF	TGCGCCAGCAGCTCGACGACAGCTATTAATGAAAAACTGTTTTTT
.	TRBJ1-1	TRBV14	TRBD1	CASKSTGKVEAFF	TGTGCCAGCAAATCGACAGGGAAGGTTGAAGCTTTCTTT
.	TRBJ1-4	TRBV11-2	TRBD1	CASSTRQGAQEKLFF	TGTGCCAGCAGCACGCGACAGGGGGCTCAGGAAAAACTGTTTTTT
.	TRBJ2-1	TRBV28	.	CASSLSREQFF	TGTGCCAGCAGTTTATCCCGGGAACAGTTCTTC
.	TRBJ1-3	TRBV9	.	CASSVRGSGNTIYF	TGTGCCAGCAGCGTAAGAGGGTCAGGAAACACCATATATTTT
.	TRBJ1-5	TRBV30	TRBD1	CAWSPQGVQPQHF	TGTGCCTGGAGCCCTCAGGGGGTCCAGCCCCAGCATTTT
.	TRBJ1-3	TRBV3-1/TRBV3-2	TRBD1	CASSQAHRGFTGNTIYF	TGTGCCAGCAGCCAAGCACACAGGGGGTTTACTGGAAACACCATATATTTT
.	TRBJ1-5	TRBV2	.	CASRNGFNSNQPQHF	TGTGCCAGCAGAAACGGTTTCAATAGCAATCAGCCCCAGCATTTT
.	TRBJ1-5	TRBV24-1	TRBD1	CAIVHTGTVNSNQPQHF	TGTGCCATCGTCCATACCGGGACAGTTAATAGCAATCAGCCCCAGCATTTT
.	TRBJ1-2	TRBV24-1	TRBD1	CATSDQQGIGGYTF	TGTGCCACCAGTGACCAACAGGGGATAGGTGGCTACACCTTC
once	TRBJ2-3	TRBV29-1	TRBD1	CSVEGDRASATQYF	TGCAGCGTTGAAGGGGACAGGGCCTCGGCTACGCAGTATTTT
.	TRBJ1-1	TRBV29-1	.	CSVAGRPGAGIGAFF	TGCAGCGTTGCGGGACGACCAGGGGCAGGTATCGGAGCTTTCTTT
.	TRBJ2-3	TRBV4-1	.	CASSQRTDSKTDTQYF	TGCGCCAGCAGCCAACGGACAGATAGCAAGACAGATACGCAGTATTTT
.	TRBJ2-1	TRBV19	TRBD2	CASSIGRRTSGDYNEQFF	TGTGCCAGTAGTATAGGTCGCCGGACTAGCGGGGATTACAATGAGCAGTTCTTC
.	TRBJ2-1	TRBV20-1	TRBD2	CSASPSGRTYNEQFF	TGCAGTGCTAGTCCTAGCGGGAGGACCTACAATGAGCAGTTCTTC
.	TRBJ1-2	TRBV7-2	.	CASSSRSRAGYGYTF	TGTGCCAGCAGCTCAAGGTCCCGGGCAGGGTATGGCTACACCTTC
.	TRBJ1-1	TRBV7-6	.	CASSLVAGGRTEAFF	TGTGCCAGCAGCTTAGTAGCGGGGGGTCGCACTGAAGCTTTCTTT
once	TRBJ1-2	TRBV30	TRBD1	CAWPGQGGYGYTF	TGTGCCTGGCCGGGACAGGGTGGGTATGGCTACACCTTC
.	TRBJ1-2	TRBV25-1	TRBD1	CASSGQTGGVYGYTF	TGTGCCAGCAGTGGCCAAACAGGGGGCGTATACGGCTACACCTTC
.	TRBJ1-1	TRBV7-2	.	CASSLESVMNTEAFF	TGTGCCAGCAGCTTAGAATCAGTTATGAACACTGAAGCTTTCTTT
.	TRBJ1-2	TRBV6-6	TRBD1	CASRQQGFGYTF	TGTGCCAGCAGGCAACAGGGGTTTGGCTACACCTTC
.	TRBJ2-2	TRBV3-1/TRBV3-2	TRBD1	CASSHSECRGRNTGELFF	TGTGCCAGCAGCCATTCTGAGTGCAGGGGGCGGAACACCGGGGAGCTGTTTTTT
.	TRBJ1-5	TRBV7-8	TRBD1	CASSAVVQGRHQPQHF	TGTGCCAGCAGCGCGGTAGTACAGGGGAGGCATCAGCCCCAGCATTTT
.	TRBJ2-1	TRBV7-2	.	CASSPTAQPYNEQFF	TGTGCCAGCAGTCCGACAGCCCAGCCCTACAATGAGCAGTTCTTC
.	TRBJ1-2	TRBV6-5	TRBD1	CASRDPGQNYGYTF	TGTGCCAGCAGAGATCCGGGACAGAACTATGGCTACACCTTC
.	TRBJ2-2	TRBV19	TRBD2	CASSTRLASPKLFF	TGTGCCAGTAGTACAAGACTAGCATCCCCAAAGCTGTTTTTT
.	TRBJ1-6	TRBV25-1	TRBD1	CASRGTGRGSPLHF	TGTGCCAGCAGGGGGACAGGGCGGGGTTCACCCCTCCACTTT
.	TRBJ1-2	TRBV10-3	.	CAIRPDNHGYGYTF	TGTGCCATCAGACCCGACAATCATGGGTATGGCTACACCTTC
.	TRBJ2-5	TRBV4-2	TRBD1	CASSQEAGTGETQYF	TGTGCCAGCAGCCAAGAGGCGGGGACAGGAGAGACCCAGTACTTC
.	TRBJ2-7	TRBV7-6	TRBD1	CASSSRTGRSYEQYF	TGTGCCAGCAGCTCAAGGACAGGGAGATCCTACGAGCAGTACTTC
.	TRBJ1-5	TRBV6-1	.	CASSERGRDQPQHF	TGTGCCAGCAGTGAAAGGGGGAGGGATCAGCCCCAGCATTTT
.	TRBJ2-7	TRBV6-5	TRBD2	CASRDPASGPYEQYF	TGTGCCAGCAGGGACCCGGCTAGCGGCCCCTACGAGCAGTACTTC
.	TRBJ2-3	TRBV24-1	TRBD1	CATSDPTGGSTDTQYF	TGTGCCACCAGTGATCCCACAGGGGGGAGCACAGATACGCAGTATTTT
.	TRBJ2-3	TRBV12-5	.	CASGPPGGFWVDTQYF	TGTGCTAGTGGTCCACCTGGCGGGTTTTGGGTGGATACGCAGTATTTT
.	TRBJ1-2	TRBV25-1	.	CASSESGRRNYGYTF	TGTGCCAGCAGTGAATCAGGGCGAAGAAACTATGGCTACACCTTC
.	TRBJ2-5	TRBV3-1/TRBV3-2	TRBD2	CASSQGLSGSSGQETQYF	TGTGCCAGCAGCCAAGGTCTGTCAGGGTCTAGCGGACAAGAGACCCAGTACTTC
.	TRBJ2-1	TRBV27	.	CASRDISSYNEQFF	TGTGCCAGCCGGGACATCAGCTCCTACAATGAGCAGTTCTTC
few	TRBJ1-5	TRBV16	.	CASSQSGRRNNQPQHF	TGTGCCAGCAGCCAATCAGGGAGAAGGAACAATCAGCCCCAGCATTTT
.	TRBJ1-6	TRBV19	.	CASSHTTGFNSPLHF	TGTGCCAGTAGTCACACGACCGGGTTCAATTCACCCCTCCACTTT
.	TRBJ2-1	TRBV6-2/TRBV6-3	.	CASSYSRQHNEQFF	TGTGCCAGCAGTTACTCGAGACAGCACAATGAGCAGTTCTTC
few	TRBJ1-4	TRBV11-2	TRBD1	CASSPGGQGLVEKLFF	TGTGCCAGCAGCCCAGGGGGACAGGGCTTGGTTGAAAAACTGTTTTTT